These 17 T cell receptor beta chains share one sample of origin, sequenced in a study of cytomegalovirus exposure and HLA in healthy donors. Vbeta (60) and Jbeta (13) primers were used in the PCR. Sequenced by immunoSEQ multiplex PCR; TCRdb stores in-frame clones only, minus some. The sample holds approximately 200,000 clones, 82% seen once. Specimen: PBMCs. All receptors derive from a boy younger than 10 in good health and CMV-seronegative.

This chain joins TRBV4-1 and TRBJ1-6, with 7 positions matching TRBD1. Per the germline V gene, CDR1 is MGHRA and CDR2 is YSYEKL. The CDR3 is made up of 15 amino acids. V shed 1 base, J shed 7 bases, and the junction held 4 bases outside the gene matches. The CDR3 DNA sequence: TGCGCCAGCAGCCAAGTTGGGACAGTGAATTCACCCCTCCACTTT. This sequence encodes CASSQVGTVNSPLHF.

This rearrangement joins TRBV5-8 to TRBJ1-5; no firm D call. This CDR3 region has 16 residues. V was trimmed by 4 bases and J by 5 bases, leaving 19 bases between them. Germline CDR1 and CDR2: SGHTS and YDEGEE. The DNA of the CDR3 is TGTGCCAGCAGCCCGAAGAGGTCTAGGACTCATCAGCCCCAGCATTTT. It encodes CASSPKRSRTHQPQHF.

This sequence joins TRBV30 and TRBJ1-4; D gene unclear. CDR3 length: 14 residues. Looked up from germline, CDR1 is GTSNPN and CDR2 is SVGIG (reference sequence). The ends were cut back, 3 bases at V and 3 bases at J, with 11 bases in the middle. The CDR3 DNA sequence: TGTGCCTGGAGCACGGTGCGGGCTAATGAAAAACTGTTTTTT. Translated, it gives CAWSTVRANEKLFF.

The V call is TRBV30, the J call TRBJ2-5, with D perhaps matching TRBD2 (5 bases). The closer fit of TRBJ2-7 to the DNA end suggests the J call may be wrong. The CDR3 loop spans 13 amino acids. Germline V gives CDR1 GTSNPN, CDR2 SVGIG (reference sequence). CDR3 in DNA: TGTGCCTGGAGTGTAGTCCCGAGGGCCGAGCAGTACTTC. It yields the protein CAWSVVPRAEQYF.

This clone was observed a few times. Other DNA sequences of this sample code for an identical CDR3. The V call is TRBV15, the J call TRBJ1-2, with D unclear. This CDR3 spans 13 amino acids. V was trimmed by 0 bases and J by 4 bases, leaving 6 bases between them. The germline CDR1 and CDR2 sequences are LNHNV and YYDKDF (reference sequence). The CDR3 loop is CATSRDRGYGYTF. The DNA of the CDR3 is TGTGCCACCAGCAGAGATCGGGGCTATGGCTACACCTTC.

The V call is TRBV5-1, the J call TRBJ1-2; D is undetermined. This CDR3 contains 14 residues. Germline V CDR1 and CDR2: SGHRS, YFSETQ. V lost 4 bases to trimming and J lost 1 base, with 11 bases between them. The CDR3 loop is CASSPGFDNYGYTF. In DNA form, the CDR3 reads TGCGCCAGCAGCCCGGGTTTCGATAACTATGGCTACACCTTC.

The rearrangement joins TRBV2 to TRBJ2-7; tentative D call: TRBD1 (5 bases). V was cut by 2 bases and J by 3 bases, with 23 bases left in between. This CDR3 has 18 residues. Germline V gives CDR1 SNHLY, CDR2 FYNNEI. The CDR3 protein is CASSESFKRGSYSYEQYF. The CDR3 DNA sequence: TGTGCCAGCAGTGAATCCTTTAAAAGGGGATCCTACAGCTACGAGCAGTACTTC.

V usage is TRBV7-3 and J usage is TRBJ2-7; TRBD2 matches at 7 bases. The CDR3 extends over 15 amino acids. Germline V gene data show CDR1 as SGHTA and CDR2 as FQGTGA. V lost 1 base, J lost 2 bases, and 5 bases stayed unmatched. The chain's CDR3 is CASSLRASGPYEQYF. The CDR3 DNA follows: TGTGCCAGCAGCTTAAGGGCTAGCGGTCCCTACGAGCAGTACTTC.

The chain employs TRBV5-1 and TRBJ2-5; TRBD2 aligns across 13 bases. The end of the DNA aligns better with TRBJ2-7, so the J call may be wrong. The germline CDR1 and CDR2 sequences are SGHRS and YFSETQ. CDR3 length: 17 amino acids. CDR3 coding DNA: TGCGCCAGCAGCCGGACTAGCGGGGGCGCCGATCCGTACGAGCAGTACTTC. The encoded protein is CASSRTSGGADPYEQYF.

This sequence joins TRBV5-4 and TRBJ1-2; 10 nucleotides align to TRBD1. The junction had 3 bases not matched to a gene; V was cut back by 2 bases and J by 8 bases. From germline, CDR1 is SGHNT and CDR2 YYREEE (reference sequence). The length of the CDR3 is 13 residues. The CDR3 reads CASSFGQGDGYTF. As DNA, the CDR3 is TGTGCCAGCAGCTTCGGACAGGGGGACGGCTACACCTTC.

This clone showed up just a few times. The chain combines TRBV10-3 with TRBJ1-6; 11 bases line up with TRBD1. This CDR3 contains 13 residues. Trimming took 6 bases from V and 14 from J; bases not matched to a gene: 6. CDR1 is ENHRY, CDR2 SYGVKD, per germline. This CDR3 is CAISRTGGGALHF. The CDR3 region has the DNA TGTGCCATCAGCCGGACAGGGGGCGGGGCCCTCCACTTT.

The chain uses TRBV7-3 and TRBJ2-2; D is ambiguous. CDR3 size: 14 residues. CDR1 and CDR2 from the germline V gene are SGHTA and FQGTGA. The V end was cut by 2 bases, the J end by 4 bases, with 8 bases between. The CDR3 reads CASSLLTSTGELFF. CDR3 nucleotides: TGTGCCAGCAGCTTATTAACGAGCACCGGGGAGCTGTTTTTT.

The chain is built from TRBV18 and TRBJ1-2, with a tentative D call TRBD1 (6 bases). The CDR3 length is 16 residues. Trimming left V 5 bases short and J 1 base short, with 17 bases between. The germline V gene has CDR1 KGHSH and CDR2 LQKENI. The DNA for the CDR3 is TGTGCCAGCTCAACGAGGGCAGGGGATCTTAACTATGGCTACACCTTC. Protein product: CASSTRAGDLNYGYTF.

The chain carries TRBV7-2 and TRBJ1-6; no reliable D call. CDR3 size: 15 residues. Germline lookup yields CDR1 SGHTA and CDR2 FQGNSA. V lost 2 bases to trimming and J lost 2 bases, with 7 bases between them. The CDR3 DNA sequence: TGTGCCAGCAGCTTATTGGCAGCCTATAATTCACCCCTCCACTTT. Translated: CASSLLAAYNSPLHF.

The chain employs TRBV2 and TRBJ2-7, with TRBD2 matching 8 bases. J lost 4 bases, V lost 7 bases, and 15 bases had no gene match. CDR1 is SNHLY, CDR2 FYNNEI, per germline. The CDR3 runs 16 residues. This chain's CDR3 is CASTLSERGSLYEQYF. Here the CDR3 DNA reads TGTGCCAGCACCCTATCCGAGCGGGGGAGTCTTTACGAGCAGTACTTC.

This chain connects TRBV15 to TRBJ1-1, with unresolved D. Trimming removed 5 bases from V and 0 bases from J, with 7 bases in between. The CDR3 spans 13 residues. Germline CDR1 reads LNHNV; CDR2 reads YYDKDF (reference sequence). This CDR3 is CATSERVNTEAFF. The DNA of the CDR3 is TGTGCCACCAGCGAAAGAGTGAACACTGAAGCTTTCTTT.

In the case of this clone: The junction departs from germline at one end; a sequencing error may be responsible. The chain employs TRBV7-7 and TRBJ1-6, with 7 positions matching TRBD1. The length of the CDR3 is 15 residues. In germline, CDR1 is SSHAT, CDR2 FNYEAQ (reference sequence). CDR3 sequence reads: CASSLPDRVASPLHF. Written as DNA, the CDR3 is TGTGCTAGCAGCCTTCCAGACAGGGTTGCTTCACCCCTCCACTTT.